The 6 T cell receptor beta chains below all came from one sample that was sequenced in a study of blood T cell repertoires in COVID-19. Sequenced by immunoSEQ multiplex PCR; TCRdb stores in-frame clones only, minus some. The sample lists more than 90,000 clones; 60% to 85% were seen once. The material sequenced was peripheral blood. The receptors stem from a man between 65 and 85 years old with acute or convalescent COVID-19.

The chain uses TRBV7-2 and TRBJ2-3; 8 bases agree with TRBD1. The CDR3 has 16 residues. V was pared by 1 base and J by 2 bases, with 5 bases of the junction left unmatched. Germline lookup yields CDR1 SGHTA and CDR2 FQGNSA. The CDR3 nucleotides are TGTGCCAGCAGCTTAGGGACAGGGTCGATCACAGATACGCAGTATTTT. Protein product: CASSLGTGSITDTQYF.

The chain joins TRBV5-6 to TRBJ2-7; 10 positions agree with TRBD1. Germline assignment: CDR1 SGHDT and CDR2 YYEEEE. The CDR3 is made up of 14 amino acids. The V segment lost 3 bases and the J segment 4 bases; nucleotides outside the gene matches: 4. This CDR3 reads CASSSGGQGYEQYF. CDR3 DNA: TGTGCCAGCAGCTCGGGGGGACAGGGGTACGAGCAGTACTTC.

CDR3 coding DNA: TGTGCCAGCAGCTTAGCGTCCCAGGGTGGGAACACTGAAGCTTTCTTT. It is translated as CASSLASQGGNTEAFF. This rearrangement joins TRBV7-6 to TRBJ1-1; tentatively, D is TRBD1 (5 bases). Germline V gives CDR1 SGHVS, CDR2 FNYEAQ. The CDR3 spans 16 residues. The V and J ends lost 0 bases and 1 base respectively, with 12 bases between them. Complete variable domain (other parts from reference TRBV7-6 and TRBJ1-1): GAGVSQSPRYKVTKRGQDVALRCDPISGHVSLYWYRQALGQGPEFLTYFNYEAQQDKSGLPNDRFSAERPEGSISTLTIQRTEQRDSAMYRCASSLASQGGNTEAFFGQGTRLTVV.

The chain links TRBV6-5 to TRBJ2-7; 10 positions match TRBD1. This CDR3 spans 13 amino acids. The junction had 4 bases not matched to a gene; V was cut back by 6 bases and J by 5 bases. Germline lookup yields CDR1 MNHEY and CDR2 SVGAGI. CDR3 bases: TGTGCCAGCAGCTCCGGACAGGGGGACGAGCAGTACTTC. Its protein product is CASSSGQGDEQYF.

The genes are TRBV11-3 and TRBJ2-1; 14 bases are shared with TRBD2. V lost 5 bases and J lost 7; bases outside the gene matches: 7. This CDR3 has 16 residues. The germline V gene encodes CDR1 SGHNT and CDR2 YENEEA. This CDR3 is CASSPTSGRAENEQFF. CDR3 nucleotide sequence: TGTGCCAGCAGCCCGACTAGCGGGAGGGCAGAAAATGAGCAGTTCTTC. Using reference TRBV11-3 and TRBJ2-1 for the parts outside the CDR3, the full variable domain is EAGVVQSPRYKIIEKKQPVAFWCNPISGHNTLYWYLQNLGQGPELLIRYENEEAVDDSQLPKDRFSAERLKGVDSTLKIQPAELGDSAVYLCASSPTSGRAENEQFFGPGTRLTVL.

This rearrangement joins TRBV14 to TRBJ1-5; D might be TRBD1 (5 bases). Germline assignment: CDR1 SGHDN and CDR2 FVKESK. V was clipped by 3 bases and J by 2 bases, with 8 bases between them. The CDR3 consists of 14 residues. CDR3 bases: TGTGCCAGCAGCCAGGGGGGGGGCAATCAGCCCCAGCATTTT. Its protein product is CASSQGGGNQPQHF.